This T cell receptor (beta chain) appears in the sequencing data of a study of blood T cells in healthy people across ages. Whole-study results and caveats: Unsorted PBMC input precluded a conclusive naive versus antigen-experienced comparison.

On this clonotype itself: Its antigen is unidentified.

Combining a sample-barcoded 5' primer with a J-beta primer mix, a second PCR ran for roughly 7 to 11 cycles. TCRdb fed the 5' RACE reads into MiXCR, producing one record per CDR3 protein. The table shows some 790,000 distinct CDR3 sequences, with around 26% occurring only once. V lost 2 bases and J lost 3; bases outside the gene matches: 4. Germline CDR1 reads WSHSY; CDR2 reads SAAADI. The CDR3 is 15 residues long. The chain joins TRBV10-2 to TRBJ2-7, with 10 bases lining up with TRBD2. Sequenced input: blood. The sequence was obtained from a woman of 80 years or more in good health. CDR3 residues: CASSEGVAGGYEQYF. DNA of the CDR3: TGCGCCAGCAGTGAGGGGGTAGCGGGAGGCTACGAGCAGTACTTC.